Below are 15 T cell receptor beta chains sequenced from a single sample in a study of shared clonotypes between healthy human individuals (dated by TCRdb to between 2020 and 2021). Receptor libraries were prepared by the immunoSEQ multiplex PCR assay. What TCRdb holds here is the immuneACCESS table cut down to in-frame rearrangements. Part of the clones is not present; checked against another copy, under half of the missing clones reflect an unresolved V gene, and the others are unexplained. The sample table lists approximately 1,500,000 clones, roughly 95% of them with a count of one. In total, the top ten clones hold approximately 1.1% of the sample. Sequenced sample: naive CD4+ T cells sorted from blood. The cell subset or site label on this specimen signifies: CD45RA+ positively selected. Receptors were obtained from a man younger than 45 in good health.

This chain links TRBV5-1 with TRBJ2-1; 9 nucleotides line up with TRBD1. Trimming cost V 0 bases and J 9 bases; bases outside gene matches: 4. Per the germline V gene, CDR1 is SGHRS and CDR2 is YFSETQ. CDR3 length: 14 amino acids. CDR3 nucleotides: TGCGCCAGCAGCTTGGAGGGACAGGGTACTGAGCAGTTCTTC. Translation gives CASSLEGQGTEQFF.

The J gene is TRBJ2-7, the V gene TRBV7-6; D call uncertain. From germline, CDR1 is SGHVS and CDR2 FNYEAQ. CDR3 length: 13 amino acids. Trimming took off 2 bases at V and 0 bases at J, with 5 bases between the two ends. The CDR3 DNA reads as TGTGCCAGCAGCTTAAGCTACTCCTACGAGCAGTACTTC. Protein product: CASSLSYSYEQYF.

The chain carries TRBV18 and TRBJ2-3; 7 positions match TRBD1. Germline V gene lookup returns CDR1 KGHSH and CDR2 LQKENI. CDR3 length: 16 amino acids. V lost 4 bases and J lost 2; bases outside the gene matches: 9. The DNA of the CDR3 is TGTGCCAGCTCACAAAGGGACAGAGTAATCACAGATACGCAGTATTTT. Amino acid sequence: CASSQRDRVITDTQYF.

The chain carries TRBV15 and TRBJ2-7, with a possible D match to TRBD1 (5 bases). Trimming took off 0 bases at V and 2 bases at J, with 8 bases between the two ends. CDR3 length: 14 residues. Germline CDR1 reads LNHNV; CDR2 reads YYDKDF (reference sequence). CDR3 residues: CATSREAGTYEQYF. The DNA of the CDR3 is TGTGCCACCAGCAGAGAGGCAGGGACCTACGAGCAGTACTTC.

V usage is TRBV6-1 and J usage is TRBJ2-2, with a weak D call TRBD1 (6 bases). V shed 2 bases and J shed 7 bases, with 11 bases lying between them. The germline gives CDR1 MNHNS, CDR2 SASEGT. This CDR3 is 14 amino acids long. The CDR3 nucleotides are TGTGCCAGCAGTGAACTAACAGGGTACGGGGAGCTGTTTTTT. It yields the protein CASSELTGYGELFF.

The CDR3 DNA reads as TGTGTCGTCTCTGGAAACACCATATATTTT. Its protein product is CVVSGNTIYF. The rearrangement links TRBV28 to TRBJ1-3; unclear D gene. Germline V lookup: CDR1 MDHEN, CDR2 SYDVKM. The CDR3 runs 10 residues.

A few counts support this clone. The rearrangement links TRBV6-5 to TRBJ2-3, with no clear D. Germline V gives CDR1 MNHEY, CDR2 SVGAGI. The CDR3 is 16 residues long. V was trimmed by 0 bases and J by 0 bases, leaving 10 bases between them. CDR3 coding DNA: TGTGCCAGCAGTTACTCGGTGGCAGCTAGCACAGATACGCAGTATTTT. This translates into CASSYSVAASTDTQYF.

V is TRBV7-9 and J is TRBJ2-1, with no clear D. CDR3 length equals 13 residues. V lost 8 bases and J 3 bases, leaving 11 bases between the germline ends. CDR1 SEHNR and CDR2 FQNEAQ come from the germline V gene (reference sequence). DNA for the CDR3: TGTGCCAGCCCCGCGGCCGACTACAATGAGCAGTTCTTC. This translates into CASPAADYNEQFF. Combining the CDR3 with reference TRBV7-9 and TRBJ2-1 gives the whole variable domain DTGVSQNPRHKITKRGQNVTFRCDPISEHNRLYWYRQTLGQGPEFLTYFQNEAQLEKSRLLSDRFSAERPKGSFSTLEIQRTEQGDSAMYLCASPAADYNEQFFGPGTRLTVL.

The chain's CDR3 is CASKIIGQPQHF. Here the CDR3 DNA reads TGTGCCAGCAAAATCATAGGTCAGCCCCAGCATTTT. The chain combines TRBV2 with TRBJ1-5; D is uncertain. The V end lost 7 bases, the J end lost 6 bases, and 10 bases lay between the germline ends. This CDR3 is 12 amino acids long. CDR1 SNHLY and CDR2 FYNNEI come from the germline V gene.

V is TRBV5-1 and J is TRBJ2-7; D may be TRBD1 (6 bases). Deletions cut 4 bases from V and 1 base from J, with 15 bases between. Germline V CDR1 and CDR2: SGHRS, YFSETQ. The CDR3 extends over 15 amino acids. The CDR3 coding sequence is TGCGCCAGCAGCCCAGACAGGATGGCGTCCTACGAGCAGTACTTC. It codes for CASSPDRMASYEQYF.

The chain joins TRBV19 to TRBJ2-1, with unresolved D. Germline loops: CDR1 LNHDA, CDR2 SQIVND (reference sequence). The CDR3 is 13 residues long. Trimming removed 9 bases at V and 0 bases at J, with 9 bases between. Here the CDR3 reads CASRLDSYNEQFF. The CDR3 nucleotides are TGTGCCAGCAGGTTAGACTCCTACAATGAGCAGTTCTTC.

V usage is TRBV7-9 and J usage is TRBJ2-4, with 8 bases aligning to TRBD2. The CDR3 runs to 19 residues. Germline CDR1 reads SEHNR; CDR2 reads FQNEAQ (reference sequence). The V gene end was trimmed by 3 bases and the J gene end by 7 bases; junction bases not matched to a gene: 20. In DNA form, the CDR3 reads TGTGCCAGCAGCTTGGGCCCGAGCGGGAGTATCAACCAAAGGAACATTCAGTACTTC. It is translated as CASSLGPSGSINQRNIQYF.

The chain carries TRBV28 and TRBJ1-2; 9 bases are shared with TRBD1. The CDR3 runs 15 residues. J gave up 8 bases and V 6 bases, and 13 bases lay outside the gene matches. Germline-derived CDR1 and CDR2 are MDHEN and SYDVKM. CDR3 DNA: TGTGCCAGCAGCGCCAGGCGACAGGGGGTCGGGGGCTACACCTTC. This encodes CASSARRQGVGGYTF.

A single count supports this clone. The rearrangement uses TRBV28 and TRBJ2-1, with D unclear. The V gene lost 6 bases and the J gene lost 6 bases, with 15 bases spanning the gap. The CDR3 spans 14 residues. Germline V gene data show CDR1 as MDHEN and CDR2 as SYDVKM. This chain's CDR3 is CASRLPGPGNEQFF. The DNA for the CDR3 is TGTGCCAGCAGGTTACCGGGCCCAGGCAATGAGCAGTTCTTC.

This clone was picked up one time. This chain links TRBV9 with TRBJ2-2; 11 positions agree with TRBD2. Trimming took 0 bases from V and 0 from J; bases not matched to a gene: 4. The CDR3 totals 18 residues. Germline CDR1 SGDLS, CDR2 YYNGEE. The CDR3 DNA reads as TGTGCCAGCAGCGTAGGACTAGCGGGAACCCCGAACACCGGGGAGCTGTTTTTT. It specifies CASSVGLAGTPNTGELFF.